The 24 T cell receptor beta chains below were found in one sample sequenced in a study of blood T cells in healthy people across ages. Next came a second PCR, run for about 7 to 11 cycles, which used a sample-barcoded 5' primer along with a J-beta primer mix. TCRdb fed the 5' RACE reads into MiXCR, producing one record per CDR3 protein. Of about 1.5 million distinct CDR3 sequences detected, about 42% appear once; the ten largest clones hold about 4.1%. The sequencing sample was made of blood. The origin of the receptors is a woman between 18 and 30 years old in good health.

As to this clonotype: With a much larger clone just one base away, this may be a read error. This sequence joins TRBV9 and TRBJ2-3; D is possibly TRBD1 (5 bases). Germline CDR1 is SGDLS and CDR2 is YYNGEE. The CDR3 extends over 13 amino acids. CDR3 amino acids: CASSPDNTDAQYF. The CDR3 bases are TGTGCCAGCAGCCCGGACAACACAGATGCGCAGTATTTT.

The V gene is TRBV10-3, the J gene TRBJ2-1; D not certain. The DNA end is a closer match to TRBJ2-7, so the J assignment may be wrong. The CDR3 spans 16 residues. In germline, CDR1 is ENHRY, CDR2 SYGVKD. DNA of the CDR3: TGTGCCATCAGTGACTCCAGGAGTTCCTCCTACAATGAGCAGTACTTC. Its protein is CAISDSRSSSYNEQYF.

This sequence joins TRBV2 and TRBJ2-3, with unresolved D. This CDR3 comprises 13 residues. V was cut by 1 base and J by 5 bases, with 7 bases left in between. In germline, CDR1 is SNHLY, CDR2 FYNNEI. CDR3 residues: CASSEGTGDTQYF. The CDR3 DNA sequence: TGTGCCAGCAGTGAAGGGACGGGAGATACGCAGTATTTT. Based on the CDR3 plus reference TRBV2 and TRBJ2-3, the full variable domain is EPEVTQTPSHQVTQMGQEVILRCVPISNHLYFYWYRQILGQKVEFLVSFYNNEISEKSEIFDDQFSVERPDGSNFTLKIRSTKLEDSAMYFCASSEGTGDTQYFGPGTRLTVL.

The gene calls are TRBV29-1 and TRBJ2-5; D uncertain. The CDR3 has 11 amino acids. V was clipped by 0 bases and J by 5 bases, with 4 bases between them. Germline lookup yields CDR1 SQVTM and CDR2 ANQGSEA. CDR3 nucleotides: TGCAGCGTTGAAGAGGTGGAGACCCAGTACTTC. As protein: CSVEEVETQYF. The variable domain in full, completed from reference TRBV29-1 and TRBJ2-5, reads SAVISQKPSRDICQRGTSLTIQCQVDSQVTMMFWYRQQPGQSLTLIATANQGSEATYESGFVIDKFPISRPNLTFSTLTVSNMSPEDSSIYLCSVEEVETQYFGPGTRLLVL.

This chain joins TRBV20-1 and TRBJ2-3; tentatively, D is TRBD1 or TRBD2 (5 bases each). CDR3 length equals 16 residues. Trimming stripped 2 bases from V and 4 bases from J, with 19 bases between. Germline V gives CDR1 DFQATT, CDR2 SNEGSKA (reference sequence). The chain's CDR3 is CSARTAVRGSADTQYF. The CDR3 bases are TGCAGTGCTAGAACTGCGGTAAGGGGTAGCGCAGATACGCAGTATTTT.

The rearrangement links TRBV7-6 to TRBJ1-5; D perhaps matches TRBD1 (5 bases). CDR3 length: 14 residues. The germline V and J ends were trimmed by 5 bases and 11 bases, with 19 bases remaining between them. CDR1 and CDR2 (germline): SGHVS, FNYEAQ. As DNA, the CDR3 is TGTGCCAGCAGCCCGAGCTCAGGGAGTTTGACCCAGCATTTT. It translates to CASSPSSGSLTQHF.

The chain recombines TRBV3-1 with TRBJ1-1; D is unclear. CDR3 length equals 14 residues. CDR1 is LGHDT and CDR2 is YNNKEL in the germline V gene (reference sequence). The germline V and J ends were trimmed by 4 bases and 3 bases, with 12 bases remaining between them. CDR3 DNA: TGTGCCAGCAGCCTCCGCGGTATCCACACTGAAGCTTTCTTT. As protein: CASSLRGIHTEAFF.

This chain links TRBV29-1 with TRBJ2-1; D uncertain. Germline V gives CDR1 SQVTM, CDR2 ANQGSEA. With 2 bases removed from V and 10 bases from J, the gap between germline ends came to 6 bases. The CDR3 runs to 10 residues. The CDR3 DNA sequence: TGCAGCGTTGAAAGAGACGAGCAGTTCTTC. Translated: CSVERDEQFF.

This clonotype was counted a few times. This sequence joins TRBV10-3 and TRBJ1-1; D not resolved. The CDR3 is 11 amino acids. The V and J ends lost 6 bases and 7 bases respectively, with 9 bases between them. CDR1 is ENHRY, CDR2 SYGVKD, per germline. CDR3 sequence: CAIRDRHEAFF. CDR3 in DNA: TGTGCCATCAGGGACCGACATGAAGCTTTCTTT.

V is TRBV20-1 and J is TRBJ2-5, with TRBD2 identical over 8 bases. This CDR3 spans 13 amino acids. V lost 5 bases to trimming and J lost 7 bases; unmatched junction nucleotides: 9. From germline, CDR1 is DFQATT and CDR2 SNEGSKA (reference sequence). The CDR3 reads CSASGTRLGTQYF. DNA for the CDR3: TGCAGTGCTTCCGGGACTAGGTTAGGGACCCAGTACTTC.

The rearrangement links TRBV20-1 to TRBJ2-1, with 11 bases matching TRBD2. With V trimmed by 6 bases and J by 8 bases, 3 bases remained unmatched. This CDR3 contains 12 residues. Germline lookup yields CDR1 DFQATT and CDR2 SNEGSKA (reference sequence). In DNA form, the CDR3 reads TGCAGTGCAAGGACTAGCGGGCATGAGCAGTTCTTC. Its protein is CSARTSGHEQFF.

The chain recombines TRBV6-5 with TRBJ2-7, with a tentative D call TRBD2 (6 bases). V lost 4 bases and J lost 0, with 10 bases in between. The V gene's germline CDR1 is MNHEY and CDR2 SVGAGI. The CDR3 is 14 amino acids. CDR3 residues: CASSWTRGSYEQYF. CDR3 bases: TGTGCCAGCAGTTGGACGCGGGGCTCCTACGAGCAGTACTTC.

This clonotype was found a few times. The V gene is TRBV18, the J gene TRBJ1-2; 8 nucleotides line up with TRBD1. The V segment lost 8 bases and the J segment 6 bases; nucleotides outside the gene matches: 5. The CDR3 runs 12 residues. Germline V gene lookup returns CDR1 KGHSH and CDR2 LQKENI. CDR3 loop: CASSHRGDGYTF. CDR3 sequence (DNA): TGTGCCAGCAGCCACAGGGGGGATGGCTACACCTTC. Together with reference TRBV18 and TRBJ1-2, the CDR3 gives the full variable domain: NAGVMQNPRHLVRRRGQEARLRCSPMKGHSHVYWYRQLPEEGLKFMVYLQKENIIDESGMPKERFSAEFPKEGPSILRIQQVVRGDSAAYFCASSHRGDGYTFGSGTRLTVV.

The chain is built from TRBV30 and TRBJ1-1; D gene unclear. Germline lookup yields CDR1 GTSNPN and CDR2 SVGIG (reference sequence). Deletions cut 2 bases from V and 4 bases from J, with 14 bases between. The CDR3 is 14 residues long. This CDR3 is CAWSPPATGTEAFF. The DNA of the CDR3 is TGTGCCTGGAGTCCCCCAGCGACGGGCACTGAAGCTTTCTTT. The whole variable domain, filled in from reference TRBV30 and TRBJ1-1, reads SQTIHQWPATLVQPVGSPLSLECTVEGTSNPNLYWYRQAAGRGLQLLFYSVGIGQISSEVPQNLSASRPQDRQFILSSKKLLLSDSGFYLCAWSPPATGTEAFFGQGTRLTVV.

As concerns this clonotype: A much bigger clone sits one base away, suggesting this may be a read error. This chain joins TRBV7-2 and TRBJ2-1, with D possibly being TRBD1 (6 bases). Germline V gives CDR1 SGHTA, CDR2 FQGNSA. This CDR3 spans 13 amino acids. Trimming took off 7 bases at V and 4 bases at J, with 11 bases between the two ends. The CDR3 nucleotides are TGTGCCAGCAACCCCCAGGGGTACAATGAGCAGTTCTTC. It yields the protein CASNPQGYNEQFF.

The rearrangement joins TRBV30 to TRBJ2-5; 12 nucleotides align to TRBD2. CDR1 is GTSNPN, CDR2 SVGIG, per germline (reference sequence). The CDR3 is 17 residues long. Germline trimming cut 2 bases from V and 5 bases from J; bases unmatched to any gene: 12. The CDR3 sequence: CAWSRFGLAGKGETQYF. The CDR3 nucleotides are TGTGCCTGGAGTAGGTTTGGACTAGCGGGGAAGGGGGAGACCCAGTACTTC.

The chain joins TRBV28 to TRBJ1-1, with D possibly TRBD1 on 6 matching bases. The CDR3 spans 15 residues. In germline, CDR1 is MDHEN, CDR2 SYDVKM. Between the trimmed V and J ends, which lost 4 bases and 1 base, there was a span of 13 bases. CDR3 DNA: TGTGCCAGCAGTTCTTGGACAGCGGGGAACACTGAAGCTTTCTTT. This codes for CASSSWTAGNTEAFF.

Concerning this clonotype: An end of the junction does not agree with germline; a read error may underlie this. The CDR3 DNA is TGTGCCAGCAGCGTAGGTTCGCTCACAGGTACGCAGTATTTT. It codes for CASSVGSLTGTQYF. The chain combines TRBV9 with TRBJ2-3; perhaps TRBD1 as D (5 bases). Germline values: CDR1 SGDLS, CDR2 YYNGEE. The CDR3 length is 14 residues.

The genes are TRBV4-3 and TRBJ2-3, with 10 bases aligning to TRBD2. From germline, CDR1 is LGHNA and CDR2 YSLEER. This CDR3 is built from 18 residues. V was pared by 0 bases and J by 1 base, with 7 bases of the junction left unmatched. The CDR3 DNA is TGCGCCAGCAGCCAAGATTTGCGGCTAGCGGGGGGCACAGATACGCAGTATTTT. It translates to CASSQDLRLAGGTDTQYF.

This clonotype was picked up a small number of times. The chain uses TRBV6-6 and TRBJ2-6; D is unclear. The V end was cut by 6 bases, the J end by 0 bases, with 12 bases between. The germline gives CDR1 MNHNY, CDR2 SVGAGI (reference sequence). This CDR3 contains 16 residues. The CDR3 reads CASSPGRPSGANVLTF. The CDR3 DNA sequence: TGTGCCAGCAGCCCCGGACGGCCCTCTGGGGCCAACGTCCTGACTTTC.

This clonotype was counted only a few times. This chain uses TRBV10-1 with TRBJ2-1, with D unclear. CDR1 and CDR2 (germline): WNHNN, SYGVQD (reference sequence). There are 14 residues in the CDR3. V was cut by 2 bases and J by 6 bases, with 11 bases left in between. This CDR3 is CASSEGSDGNEQFF. CDR3 nucleotide sequence: TGCGCCAGCAGTGAGGGGTCAGACGGCAATGAGCAGTTCTTC.

This clonotype has at least ten counts. V usage is TRBV7-2 and J usage is TRBJ1-5, with D unclear. Germline V gene lookup returns CDR1 SGHTA and CDR2 FQGNSA. This CDR3 contains 14 residues. The V gene lost 2 bases and the J gene lost 3 bases, with 8 bases spanning the gap. CDR3 sequence (DNA): TGTGCCAGCAGCTTAACGGGGTACAATCAGCCCCAGCATTTT. Translation: CASSLTGYNQPQHF.

J is TRBJ1-2 and V is TRBV5-5, with D possibly TRBD1 on 5 matching bases. The V and J ends lost 4 bases and 3 bases respectively, with 13 bases between them. Germline-derived CDR1 and CDR2 are SGHKS and YYEKEE (reference sequence). The CDR3 runs to 14 residues. CDR3 loop: CASSPPAGYYGYTF. The CDR3, as DNA: TGTGCCAGCAGCCCCCCGGCAGGGTACTATGGCTACACCTTC.

This rearrangement joins TRBV7-9 to TRBJ2-7; 9 bases line up with TRBD1. Looked up from germline, CDR1 is SEHNR and CDR2 is FQNEAQ (reference sequence). V trimming: 2 bases; J trimming: 4 bases; junction bases outside the gene matches: 6. This CDR3 has 15 amino acids. CDR3 nucleotides: TGTGCCAGCAGCTTAAGGCGGGACAGGGCGTACGAGCAGTACTTC. Protein product: CASSLRRDRAYEQYF.